This T cell receptor beta chain was observed in a study of T cell responses to AZD1222 COVID-19 vaccine. The germline V gene encodes CDR1 DFQATT and CDR2 SNEGSKA (reference sequence). The CDR3 loop spans 13 amino acids. Trimming at V came to 3 bases and at J to 3 bases, leaving 3 bases not matched to a gene. Produced via immunoSEQ multiplex PCR; TCRdb's table is partial and in-frame only. The profile shows about 100,000 clones, around 90% of them singletons. The J gene is TRBJ2-7, the V gene TRBV20-1, with TRBD1 identical over 9 bases. Sequences were derived from peripheral blood, sampled on day 0 of AZD1222 vaccination. This clonotype was sampled from an adult in good health. The CDR3 protein is CSASSDRGYEQYF. CDR3 nucleotides: TGCAGTGCTAGTTCGGACAGGGGCTACGAGCAGTACTTC.